The 22 T cell receptor beta chains given below trace back to one sample, sequenced in a study of cytomegalovirus exposure and HLA in healthy donors. The PCR made use of 60 Vbeta and 13 Jbeta primers. Method: immunoSEQ multiplex PCR; TCRdb's copy keeps in-frame clones and lacks some. This sample has roughly 190,000 clones, with 81% found just once. Material: PBMCs. The receptor set was obtained from a man younger than 35 in good health and CMV-seronegative.

This chain uses TRBV27 with TRBJ1-1; D is possibly TRBD1 (6 bases). This CDR3 has 13 amino acids. Germline V gene sequence: CDR1 MNHEY, CDR2 SMNVEV (reference sequence). V was cut by 2 bases and J by 4 bases, with 8 bases left in between. The CDR3 DNA reads as TGTGCCAGCAGTTTAATGGGGGCCACTGAAGCTTTCTTT. Its translation is CASSLMGATEAFF.

The gene calls are TRBV7-2 and TRBJ1-3, with D unresolved. The CDR3 has 16 amino acids. V gave up 5 bases and J gave up 0 bases, with 14 bases separating them. CDR1 SGHTA and CDR2 FQGNSA come from the germline V gene. Here the CDR3 reads CASSPLLFGSGNTIYF. The CDR3 nucleotides are TGTGCCAGCAGCCCACTTCTGTTCGGCTCTGGAAACACCATATATTTT.

The V call is TRBV18, the J call TRBJ1-5; tentative D call: TRBD1 (5 bases). Looked up from germline, CDR1 is KGHSH and CDR2 is LQKENI. V was cut by 3 bases and J by 6 bases, with 12 bases left in between. The CDR3 is made up of 14 amino acids. CDR3 in amino acids: CASSPQGWSQPQHF. The CDR3 bases are TGTGCCAGCTCACCTCAGGGTTGGAGTCAGCCCCAGCATTTT.

This clone is a singleton in its sample. The CDR3 loop is CASSVGTSAAEQFF. In DNA form, the CDR3 reads TGTGCCAGCAGCGTAGGGACTAGCGCCGCAGAGCAGTTCTTC. J is TRBJ2-1 and V is TRBV9; 9 bases map to TRBD2. This CDR3 has 14 residues. From germline, CDR1 is SGDLS and CDR2 YYNGEE. With 0 bases clipped from V and 10 bases from J, the junction kept 5 bases outside the gene matches.

The chain joins TRBV28 to TRBJ1-4, with 9 positions matching TRBD1. Germline V gene data show CDR1 as MDHEN and CDR2 as SYDVKM. The trim removed 6 bases at V and 8 bases at J, leaving 10 bases unmatched. The CDR3 is 15 amino acids. CDR3 region: CASSLTDRGVEKLFF. As DNA, the CDR3 is TGTGCCAGCAGCCTTACGGACAGGGGCGTCGAAAAACTGTTTTTT. Full variable domain (missing parts from reference TRBV28 and TRBJ1-4): DVKVTQSSRYLVKRTGEKVFLECVQDMDHENMFWYRQDPGLGLRLIYFSYDVKMKEKGDIPEGYSVSREKKERFSLILESASTNQTSMYLCASSLTDRGVEKLFFGSGTQLSVL.

The chain employs TRBV27 and TRBJ2-3; 11 bases map to TRBD2. The CDR3 is made up of 17 amino acids. Germline V gene data show CDR1 as MNHEY and CDR2 as SMNVEV (reference sequence). The V and J ends lost 6 bases and 0 bases, in that order; junction bases with no gene match: 8. The CDR3 coding sequence is TGTGCCAGCAGGCAATCCGGGACTAGCGGTAGCACAGATACGCAGTATTTT. It is translated as CASRQSGTSGSTDTQYF.

The chain uses TRBV6-5 and TRBJ2-5; D is perhaps TRBD2 (5 bases). The J call may be faulty, since TRBJ2-7 better matches the DNA end. The length of the CDR3 is 12 residues. In germline, CDR1 is MNHEY, CDR2 SVGAGI. The CDR3 nucleotides read TGTGCCAGCAGTGGACTCGGGCACGAGCAGTACTTC. It specifies CASSGLGHEQYF.

The rearrangement uses TRBV11-2 and TRBJ1-1, with D hard to call. V lost 0 bases to trimming and J lost 11 bases, with 10 bases between them. The CDR3 totals 12 residues. Germline CDR1 reads SGHAT; CDR2 reads FQNNGV. CDR3 nucleotides: TGTGCCAGCAGCTTAGATTCCAGCGCGGCTTTCTTT. Protein sequence: CASSLDSSAAFF.

This clone was seen just once. V and J are TRBV27 and TRBJ1-2; possibly TRBD1 for D (6 bases). The CDR3 covers 14 residues. The germline V gene encodes CDR1 MNHEY and CDR2 SMNVEV (reference sequence). Trimming took 3 bases from V and 4 from J, leaving 12 bases between them. CDR3 DNA sequence: TGTGCCAGCAGTTTTAGCACAGGGACCTATGGCTACACCTTC. This encodes CASSFSTGTYGYTF.

The genes are TRBV14 and TRBJ2-2; no definite D call. The CDR3 spans 14 residues. Trimming removed 0 bases at V and 7 bases at J, with 9 bases between. Per the germline V gene, CDR1 is SGHDN and CDR2 is FVKESK. The CDR3 loop reads CASSQDGGIGELFF. The CDR3, as DNA: TGTGCCAGCAGCCAAGATGGCGGTATCGGGGAGCTGTTTTTT. Full variable domain (missing parts from reference TRBV14 and TRBJ2-2): EAGVTQFPSHSVIEKGQTVTLRCDPISGHDNLYWYRRVMGKEIKFLLHFVKESKQDESGMPNNRFLAERTGGTYSTLKVQPAELEDSGVYFCASSQDGGIGELFFGEGSRLTVL.

This chain connects TRBV19 to TRBJ2-2; 7 bases agree with TRBD1. Germline V gives CDR1 LNHDA, CDR2 SQIVND (reference sequence). V shed 5 bases and J 1 base; nucleotides not matched to a gene: 4. The CDR3 is 15 amino acids. CDR3 region: CASSPRTGNTGELFF. CDR3 nucleotide sequence: TGTGCCAGTAGTCCCAGGACAGGGAACACCGGGGAGCTGTTTTTT.

V usage is TRBV7-2 and J usage is TRBJ2-1, with a tentative D call TRBD2 (5 bases). The length of the CDR3 is 11 residues. The V and J ends lost 0 bases and 11 bases respectively, with 5 bases between them. CDR1 SGHTA and CDR2 FQGNSA come from the germline V gene. CDR3 in DNA: TGTGCCAGCAGCTTAGCCGGGAAGCAGTTCTTC. It encodes CASSLAGKQFF.

The chain couples TRBV5-1 to TRBJ1-2; D call uncertain. CDR1 and CDR2 from the germline V gene are SGHRS and YFSETQ. The germline V and J ends were trimmed by 4 bases and 3 bases, with 7 bases remaining between them. CDR3 size: 12 residues. The CDR3 reads CASSAGYYGYTF. CDR3 DNA sequence: TGCGCCAGCAGCGCAGGCTACTATGGCTACACCTTC.

The chain joins TRBV19 to TRBJ2-2; TRBD2 matches 9 bases. Germline V gives CDR1 LNHDA, CDR2 SQIVND (reference sequence). The CDR3 covers 19 residues. The ends lost 4 bases at V and 5 bases at J; junction bases unmatched: 17. Here the CDR3 DNA reads TGTGCCAGTAGTACACGATCGGCTAGCGGGGACGCTGGGACCGGGGAGCTGTTTTTT. It specifies CASSTRSASGDAGTGELFF. The complete variable domain, with remaining parts taken from reference TRBV19 and TRBJ2-2, reads DGGITQSPKYLFRKEGQNVTLSCEQNLNHDAMYWYRQDPGQGLRLIYYSQIVNDFQKGDIAEGYSVSREKKESFPLTVTSAQKNPTAFYLCASSTRSASGDAGTGELFFGEGSRLTVL.

The J gene is TRBJ1-1, the V gene TRBV7-2; D perhaps matches TRBD1 (6 bases). Germline CDR1 and CDR2: SGHTA and FQGNSA. The CDR3 consists of 14 residues. V shed 5 bases and J shed 4 bases, with 14 bases lying between them. CDR3 sequence: CASSPPGDITEAFF. The CDR3 DNA reads as TGTGCCAGCAGCCCCCCAGGGGATATCACTGAAGCTTTCTTT. Together with reference TRBV7-2 and TRBJ1-1, the CDR3 gives the full variable domain: GAGVSQSPSNKVTEKGKDVELRCDPISGHTALYWYRQSLGQGLEFLIYFQGNSAPDKSGLPSDRFSAERTGGSVSTLTIQRTQQEDSAVYLCASSPPGDITEAFFGQGTRLTVV.

The V and J genes are TRBV6-1 and TRBJ2-3; tentative D call: TRBD1 (5 bases). The CDR3 spans 14 residues. V lost 1 base to trimming and J lost 4 bases, with 9 bases between them. CDR1 MNHNS and CDR2 SASEGT come from the germline V gene. The chain's CDR3 is CASSEGVRADTQYF. CDR3 DNA sequence: TGTGCCAGCAGTGAAGGTGTCAGGGCAGATACGCAGTATTTT.

The chain links TRBV20-1 to TRBJ2-7, with no clear D. Germline V gene data show CDR1 as DFQATT and CDR2 as SNEGSKA (reference sequence). The CDR3 is 11 residues long. Trimming shortened V by 3 bases and J by 4 bases, and 7 bases separated the two germline ends. The CDR3 bases are TGCAGTGCTAGGGGCCTATACGAGCAGTACTTC. This codes for CSARGLYEQYF.

This clone was counted a few times. V is TRBV7-9 and J is TRBJ2-1; 7 bases align to TRBD1. Germline-derived CDR1 and CDR2 are SEHNR and FQNEAQ (reference sequence). The junction had 4 bases not matched to a gene; V was cut back by 4 bases and J by 1 base. The CDR3 is 15 residues long. CDR3 bases: TGTGCCAGCAGCTATACAGGGGAATCCTACAATGAGCAGTTCTTC. It encodes CASSYTGESYNEQFF.

The chain employs TRBV10-2 and TRBJ2-7; D unresolved. The length of the CDR3 is 14 residues. The V gene's germline CDR1 is WSHSY and CDR2 SAAADI. V was clipped by 6 bases and J by 0 bases, with 12 bases between them. The CDR3 DNA reads TGCGCCAGCAGCATTCGGTCTAACTCCTACGAGCAGTACTTC. This gives the protein CASSIRSNSYEQYF.

This chain uses TRBV15 with TRBJ2-3, with D hard to call. V lost 0 bases and J 8 bases, leaving 6 bases between the germline ends. Germline V CDR1 and CDR2: LNHNV, YYDKDF (reference sequence). The CDR3 loop spans 12 amino acids. CDR3 loop: CATSRDRGTQYF. The CDR3 DNA is TGTGCCACCAGCAGAGATCGAGGTACGCAGTATTTT.

The rearrangement joins TRBV5-1 to TRBJ2-3; 11 bases map to TRBD1. The CDR3 spans 15 residues. V shed 1 base and J 5 bases; nucleotides not matched to a gene: 3. Germline assignment: CDR1 SGHRS and CDR2 YFSETQ. CDR3 bases: TGCGCCAGCAGCTTGCGGGGGACAGGGGGAGATACGCAGTATTTT. Amino acid sequence: CASSLRGTGGDTQYF.

In this sample, this clone turned up once. The chain carries TRBV7-9 and TRBJ2-7; D remains ambiguous. Trimming cost V 0 bases and J 9 bases, with 12 bases left between them. The CDR3 covers 13 residues. Germline V gives CDR1 SEHNR, CDR2 FQNEAQ (reference sequence). CDR3 nucleotide sequence: TGTGCCAGCAGCTTAGCGGCGGTTGAGTTGCAGTACTTC. This encodes CASSLAAVELQYF.